This entry is about one TCR beta chain. The data were taken from a study of identifying expanded T cells in peripheral blood. Germline CDR1 reads LNHDA; CDR2 reads SQIVND (reference sequence). V was shortened by 4 bases and J by 6 bases, with 13 bases between the two germline ends. CDR3 length: 14 amino acids. Using immunoSEQ multiplex PCR, the repertoire was profiled, and TCRdb retains in-frame clones only, with some absent. In the table there are 100,000 to 150,000 clones, approximately 88% of which are singletons. Sequenced: blood. The source is a person between 18 and 69 years old in good health. The chain combines TRBV19 with TRBJ2-1; D is possibly TRBD1 (6 bases). The CDR3 region has the DNA TGTGCCAGTAGTAGTCGGCAGGGGTTCAATGAGCAGTTCTTC. It encodes CASSSRQGFNEQFF.